This TCR beta chain was sequenced during a study of graft-versus-host responses after intestinal transplantation. Study details: Multivisceral, liver-intestinal, or isolated intestinal transplants were received by the recipients.

The germline CDR1 and CDR2 sequences are MNHNY and SVGAGI (reference sequence). The CDR3 is made up of 14 amino acids. To release intraepithelial and lamina propria lymphocytes, the graft tissue was processed. Clones were sequenced by immunoSEQ multiplex PCR, and TCRdb holds only the in-frame ones, with some missing. The sample lists about 19,000 clones, around 72% occurring once. As regards this clone: Its target is not known.

Study-wide results and limits: Across patients carrying graft-donor T cell macrochimerism, allografts held high graft-versus-host to host-versus-graft clonal ratios. GvH clones turned up in recipient marrow; some had shown up first in ileum or blood.

This specimen was ileum tissue, taken 20 days after intestinal transplant. The chain recombines TRBV6-6 with TRBJ2-5, with unresolved D. The end of the DNA is better explained by TRBJ2-7, so the J call may be wrong. The sequence was obtained from a human patient who received an intestinal transplant, so some T cells may come from the graft donor. This CDR3 is CASSHTTKTYEQYF. CDR3 DNA: TGTGCCAGCAGTCACACGACAAAAACCTACGAGCAGTACTTC.